This T cell receptor beta chain was documented in a study of T-cell memory formation after mild COVID-19. 5'RACE primed from the constant segment yielded TCR alpha and TCR beta cDNA libraries bearing sample barcodes and UMIs. Using its own MiXCR run on the 5' RACE reads, TCRdb lists one record per CDR3 protein. The data show 450,000 to 650,000 distinct CDR3 sequences, approximately 20% seen once. Losses at the gene ends were 5 bases for V and 2 bases for J; bases not matched to a gene: 6. In germline, CDR1 is MDHEN, CDR2 SYDVKM. The CDR3 is 15 amino acids. This clonotype has more than one count but fewer than ten. The antigen is not known. Study results and limitations: Within pre-infection memory, some responding clones were found, suggesting cross-reactive memory joined.

The gene calls are TRBV28 and TRBJ2-7, with 10 bases lining up with TRBD1. The specimen was PBMCs or a T cell subset sorted from them (not recorded which). The clonotype comes from an adult woman who had mild COVID-19 (a few samples of this study predate the infection). Cell type and time point are not known. This CDR3 reads CASSTRQGATYEQYF. The DNA of the CDR3 is TGTGCCAGCAGTACAAGACAGGGGGCTACCTACGAGCAGTACTTC.